The rows below give T cell receptor beta chains drawn from one sample of a study of human T cells and chemical hapten exposure. TCRdb called the RACE reads again in MiXCR, with one record for every CDR3 protein. This table has more than 300,000 distinct CDR3 sequences, about 5.4% appearing once. The specimen comprised whole blood, sampled in connection with sensitization to the hapten diphenylcyclopropenone (DPC). These receptors were obtained from a woman aged 18-29 years with alopecia areata. Some clones in this sample may be carry-over from other donors' samples. CDR3s include the opening cysteine and the closing phenylalanine or tryptophan. A D gene is named only where the DNA matches it firmly. The size entry is marked missing in some rows and otherwise reads once, few, many or a size class.

clone size,J gene,D gene,CDR3 length,V gene,CDR3 DNA,CDR3 protein
many,TRBJ1-4,NA,15,TRBV4-3,TGCGCCAGCAGCCAAGTCGCGGATTATAATGAAAAACTGTTTTTT,CASSQVADYNEKLFF
few,TRBJ1-1,NA,13,TRBV6-6,TGTGCCAGCAGTTACAAATCGAACACTGAAGCTTTCTTT,CASSYKSNTEAFF
few,TRBJ2-7,NA,13,TRBV7-7,TGTGCTAGCAGCCCTTTCGGGGGCTACGAGCAGTACTTC,CASSPFGGYEQYF
few,TRBJ2-7,NA,15,TRBV27,TGTGCCAGCAGTTTATATGGGGGGCGTACCTACGAGCAGTACTTC,CASSLYGGRTYEQYF
NA,TRBJ1-1,TRBD1,15,TRBV5-1,TGCGCCAGCAGCCTGCAGACAGGGGGGGACACTGAAGCTTTCTTT,CASSLQTGGDTEAFF
NA,TRBJ2-1,TRBD1,16,TRBV12-3/TRBV12-4,TGTGCCAGCAGCCCTCACTGGCAGGGGGCGGACAATGAGCAGTTCTTC,CASSPHWQGADNEQFF
NA,TRBJ2-7,NA,14,TRBV20-1,TGCAGTGCCGTTTCGGGGGCCCAAGGGTCCGAGCAGTACTTC,CSAVSGAQGSEQYF
many,TRBJ1-1,NA,15,TRBV6-2/TRBV6-3,TGTGCCAGCAGCAGGGGAACATTTTCGGGCACTGAAGCTTTCTTT,CASSRGTFSGTEAFF
NA,TRBJ2-3,NA,16,TRBV5-6,TGTGCCAGCAGCTTGCAGAGGACAGATAGCACAGATACGCAGTATTTT,CASSLQRTDSTDTQYF
many,TRBJ1-1,TRBD1,15,TRBV4-1,TGCGCCAGCAGCCAGTCGGACAGGCCGAACACTGAAGCTTTCTTT,CASSQSDRPNTEAFF
NA,TRBJ2-1,NA,15,TRBV6-6,TGTGCCAGCAACGACCGACAAAGTGGGAACAATGAGCAGTTCTTC,CASNDRQSGNNEQFF
few,TRBJ2-3,TRBD1,17,TRBV27,TGTGCCAGCAGTTCTGGACCGGGACAGCCGGCCACAGATACGCAGTATTTT,CASSSGPGQPATDTQYF
NA,TRBJ2-2,TRBD2,16,TRBV18,TGTGCCAGCTCACCATTAGCGGGGGAGAACACCGGGGAGCTGTTTTTT,CASSPLAGENTGELFF
few,TRBJ1-1,TRBD1,15,TRBV29-1,TGCAGCGTTGTAGCCATAAGACAGGGGATTACTGAAGCTTTCTTT,CSVVAIRQGITEAFF